The 3 T cell receptor beta chains in this list originate from one sample, sequenced in a study of cytomegalovirus exposure and HLA in healthy donors. The study ran its PCR with 60 Vbeta and 13 Jbeta primers. The data were produced by immunoSEQ multiplex PCR, yet TCRdb's version contains in-frame clones alone and is incomplete. The table lists approximately 110,000 clones. The sequenced sample consisted of PBMCs. Receptors originate from a man in his forties in good health and CMV-seronegative.

The rearrangement uses TRBV9 and TRBJ1-1; 9 bases are shared with TRBD1. The trim removed 2 bases at V and 8 bases at J, leaving 13 bases unmatched. Germline CDR1 is SGDLS and CDR2 is YYNGEE. The CDR3 length is 16 residues. The CDR3 DNA sequence: TGTGCCAGCAGCGTCTTGACAGGGGGGGCGCCAGGAGAAGCTTTCTTT. It translates to CASSVLTGGAPGEAFF.

J is TRBJ1-2 and V is TRBV11-3, with D tentatively TRBD1 (6 bases). The length of the CDR3 is 16 residues. Looked up from germline, CDR1 is SGHNT and CDR2 is YENEEA. V lost 7 bases, J lost 0 bases, and 18 bases lay in between. CDR3 sequence: CASTQTWDKTNYGYTF. The CDR3 DNA reads TGTGCCAGCACACAAACATGGGACAAGACTAACTATGGCTACACCTTC. Together with reference TRBV11-3 and TRBJ1-2, the CDR3 gives the full variable domain: EAGVVQSPRYKIIEKKQPVAFWCNPISGHNTLYWYLQNLGQGPELLIRYENEEAVDDSQLPKDRFSAERLKGVDSTLKIQPAELGDSAVYLCASTQTWDKTNYGYTFGSGTRLTVV.

The rearrangement uses TRBV5-6 and TRBJ2-1, with D possibly matching TRBD2 (6 bases). The germline V and J ends were trimmed by 1 base and 8 bases, with 13 bases remaining between them. The germline CDR1 and CDR2 sequences are SGHDT and YYEEEE. The CDR3 is 14 residues long. For the CDR3, the DNA is TGTGCCAGCAGCTTGTTGATCGGGAGCGATGAGCAGTTCTTC. Its protein is CASSLLIGSDEQFF.